This TCR beta chain was documented in a study of T cells in Graves' hyperthyroidism and ophthalmopathy. The PBMCs had their origin in less than 13 ml of fresh peripheral blood. The table lists this clonotype with many counts. The antigen is unknown. TCR beta CDR3 regions were amplified from RNA. HTBI primers were the set used in a first-round RT-PCR of the TCR CDR3. TCRdb reanalysed the multiplex PCR reads using MiXCR and keeps one entry per CDR3 protein. This sample has approximately 870,000 distinct CDR3 sequences, with 38% found just once. The study, taken as a whole, reports: Researchers found most expanded thyroid clonotypes above 0.001 in blood as well. The model identified upcoming ophthalmopathy a median about 6.5 months ahead of onset. Through a model of 13 V-J features, ophthalmopathy was separated from stable hyperthyroidism.

The clonotype was recovered from a man younger than 35 with Graves' hyperthyroidism. The sample comprised blood.

In DNA, the CDR3 is TGTGCCAGCAGTCCGGGGCGGTTCGGTGAAGCTTTCTTT. It yields the protein CASSPGRFGEAFF. The chain employs TRBV6-5 and TRBJ1-1; possible D gene TRBD1, 5 bases. The V gene lost 5 bases and the J gene lost 7 bases, with 14 bases spanning the gap. Germline V gene lookup returns CDR1 MNHEY and CDR2 SVGAGI. This CDR3 comprises 13 residues.